The entry below gives a single TCR beta chain sequence along with its context. This entry belongs to a study of T cell responses to AZD1222 COVID-19 vaccine. Germline V lookup: CDR1 MNHEY, CDR2 SVGAGI. The junction had 5 bases not matched to a gene; V was cut back by 5 bases and J by 6 bases. The CDR3 has 14 amino acids. Only in-frame clones appear in the TCRdb table, and some are missing; sequencing was by immunoSEQ multiplex PCR. The table lists around 70,000 clones, 86% of them singletons, with about 2.7% in the top ten. The TCR was taken from an adult in good health. The sequencing used peripheral blood, collected on day 0 of AZD1222 vaccination. The chain carries TRBV6-5 and TRBJ2-1, with 9 positions matching TRBD1. The CDR3 is CASSTLTGGNEQFF. CDR3 bases: TGTGCCAGCAGTACCTTGACAGGGGGCAATGAGCAGTTCTTC.